These 5 T cell receptor beta chains share one sample of origin, sequenced in a study of radiation and T cells in renal cell carcinoma. Sequenced by immunoSEQ multiplex PCR; TCRdb stores in-frame clones only, minus some. The table includes roughly 9,600 clones, roughly 60% detected once. The sample's treatment: 15 Gy SBRT to primary tumor, nephrectomy 4 weeks later. The material sequenced was tumor tissue, taken from a patient whose treatment included radiotherapy and nephrectomy. The receptors come from a woman in her forties or fifties with renal cell carcinoma.

The rearrangement links TRBV19 to TRBJ1-4; D is ambiguous. CDR3 length equals 15 residues. The germline CDR1 and CDR2 sequences are LNHDA and SQIVND (reference sequence). Trimming stripped 4 bases from V and 2 bases from J, with 11 bases between. The CDR3 DNA is TGTGCCAGTAGTACCGTTATTGAGACTAATGAAAAACTGTTTTTT. Protein product: CASSTVIETNEKLFF.

The chain combines TRBV19 with TRBJ1-5, with D maybe TRBD1 (5 bases). Per germline, CDR1 LNHDA and CDR2 SQIVND (reference sequence). The CDR3 covers 18 residues. Trimming took off 4 bases at V and 1 base at J, with 20 bases between the two ends. CDR3 nucleotide sequence: TGTGCCAGTAGTAATTTCGGGGCCCCAGATTTAAGCAATCAGCCCCAGCATTTT. Amino acids: CASSNFGAPDLSNQPQHF.

The chain employs TRBV27 and TRBJ1-4; D is unresolved. The CDR3 is made up of 14 amino acids. Germline assignment: CDR1 MNHEY and CDR2 SMNVEV (reference sequence). V was pared by 0 bases and J by 5 bases, with 7 bases between. The CDR3 loop is CASSLSVVNEKLFF. The CDR3 nucleotides are TGTGCCAGCAGTTTATCCGTGGTAAATGAAAAACTGTTTTTT.

This clone appeared once. This sequence joins TRBV5-1 and TRBJ2-1; 14 bases agree with TRBD2. This CDR3 has 16 amino acids. V was clipped by 4 bases and J by 7 bases; unmatched bases: 7. CDR1 is SGHRS, CDR2 YFSETQ, per germline. Here the CDR3 reads CASSPWTSGRMNEQFF. The CDR3 bases are TGCGCCAGCAGCCCCTGGACTAGCGGGAGGATGAATGAGCAGTTCTTC.

The rearrangement joins TRBV19 to TRBJ2-1, with a weak D call TRBD1 (5 bases). CDR3 length: 17 residues. The germline V gene has CDR1 LNHDA and CDR2 SQIVND (reference sequence). Trimming took off 6 bases at V and 5 bases at J, with 23 bases between the two ends. CDR3: CASSSLSQKGPHNEQFF. CDR3 DNA: TGTGCCAGTAGCTCACTCAGTCAGAAGGGGCCCCACAATGAGCAGTTCTTC.